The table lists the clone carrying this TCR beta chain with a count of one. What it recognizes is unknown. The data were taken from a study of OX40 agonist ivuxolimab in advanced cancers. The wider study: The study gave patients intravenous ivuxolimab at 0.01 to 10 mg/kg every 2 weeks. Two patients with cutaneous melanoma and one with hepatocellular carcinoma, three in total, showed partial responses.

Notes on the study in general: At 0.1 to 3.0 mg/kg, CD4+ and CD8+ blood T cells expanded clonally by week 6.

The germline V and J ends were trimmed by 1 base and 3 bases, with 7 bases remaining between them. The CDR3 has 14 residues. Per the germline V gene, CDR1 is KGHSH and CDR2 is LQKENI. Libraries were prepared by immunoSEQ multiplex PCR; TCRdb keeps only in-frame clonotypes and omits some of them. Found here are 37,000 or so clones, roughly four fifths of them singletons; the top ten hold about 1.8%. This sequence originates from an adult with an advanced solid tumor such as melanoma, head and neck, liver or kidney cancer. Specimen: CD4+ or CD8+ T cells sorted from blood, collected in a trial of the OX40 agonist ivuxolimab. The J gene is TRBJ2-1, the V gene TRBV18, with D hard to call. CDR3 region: CASSPRQDYNEQFF. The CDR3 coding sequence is TGTGCCAGCTCACCACGGCAGGACTACAATGAGCAGTTCTTC.